The 11 T cell receptor beta chains presented below share a single source sample, sequenced in a study of T cell repertoires in aging, cancer and after chemotherapy (dated by TCRdb to between 2018 and 2021). Reads for this sample came from an Illumina MiSeq. Multiplex touch-down PCR with a mixed TRB-A/B primer pool was used to amplify rearranged TRB sequences covering the V, D and J segments. The public reads were reprocessed in TCRdb via fastp at Q25 and MiXCR, keeping in-frame beta chains. For every CDR3 protein sequence, its rows merge into one entry that carries the most common genes and DNA. Across this sample there are approximately 4,900 distinct CDR3 sequences, with around a fifth seen only once. The biggest ten clones account for 3% to 4% of the sample. Genomic DNA extracted from peripheral blood, rather than sorted cells or RNA, was used as the source for amplification of TCR beta rearrangements.

Sequenced input: blood. The receptors derive from a human donor in good health. The donor label of this sample is uncertain.

In its sample, this clonotype is medium-sized (0.01 to 0.1%). The chain has TRBV6-1 and TRBJ1-2; D call uncertain. CDR3 length equals 15 residues. CDR1 is MNHNS and CDR2 is SASEGT in the germline V gene. V was cut by 1 base and J by 3 bases, with 12 bases left in between. The CDR3 protein is CASSEGAALDYGYTF. The CDR3 DNA sequence: TGTGCCAGCAGTGAAGGAGCGGCTCTGGACTATGGCTACACCTTC.

This clonotype was counted between two and nine times. The chain joins TRBV5-1 to TRBJ1-1, with 12 nucleotides matching TRBD1. The germline CDR1 and CDR2 sequences are SGHRS and YFSETQ. This CDR3 contains 16 residues. The V gene end was trimmed by 4 bases and the J gene end by 1 base; junction bases not matched to a gene: 5. In DNA, the CDR3 is TGCGCCAGCAGCGGCGGGACAGGGGGCAAGAACACTGAAGCTTTCTTT. Translating gives CASSGGTGGKNTEAFF.

Notes on this clonotype: A read error may account for a junction end that differs from germline. The chain combines TRBV6-6 with TRBJ1-5, with 10 bases matching TRBD1. CDR1 MNHNY and CDR2 SVGAGI come from the germline V gene (reference sequence). The CDR3 extends over 17 amino acids. For the CDR3, the DNA is TGTGCCAGCAGTTACGCGGGACAGGGGACTAACAATCAGACCCAGCATTTT. It is translated as CASSYAGQGTNNQTQHF.

The rearrangement links TRBV5-1 to TRBJ1-2; D call uncertain. The ends were cut back, 0 bases at V and 2 bases at J, with 8 bases in the middle. The CDR3 has 14 amino acids. Per germline, CDR1 SGHRS and CDR2 YFSETQ. The CDR3 loop reads CASSLATQNYGYTF. CDR3 nucleotide sequence: TGCGCCAGCAGCTTGGCAACACAGAACTATGGCTACACCTTC.

This clonotype is termed medium-sized. J is TRBJ1-3 and V is TRBV30; D remains ambiguous. Looked up from germline, CDR1 is GTSNPN and CDR2 is SVGIG (reference sequence). V lost 0 bases and J 0 bases, leaving 9 bases between the germline ends. This CDR3 comprises 15 residues. CDR3 region: CAWSVLQFSGNTIYF. As DNA, the CDR3 is TGTGCCTGGAGTGTACTCCAGTTCTCTGGAAACACCATATATTTT.

This clonotype is medium-sized by share. The chain recombines TRBV30 with TRBJ1-2; the match to TRBD1 covers 8 bases. Germline V gene data show CDR1 as GTSNPN and CDR2 as SVGIG (reference sequence). The CDR3 runs 13 residues. Trimming removed 0 bases from V and 6 bases from J; junction bases left unmatched: 3. CDR3 loop: CAWSVGQGNGYTF. The DNA for the CDR3 is TGTGCCTGGAGTGTAGGACAGGGAAATGGCTACACCTTC.

As concerns this clonotype: A much larger clone differs by one base, so this may be a read error. The V call is TRBV7-9, the J call TRBJ2-1; either TRBD1 or TRBD2 may supply D (5 bases each). Between the trimmed V and J ends, which lost 8 bases and 7 bases, there was a span of 15 bases. CDR1 is SEHNR, CDR2 FQNEAQ, per germline (reference sequence). This CDR3 region has 13 residues. The CDR3 region has the DNA TGTGCCAGCGGAAACAAAGGGGAGAATGAGCAGTTCTTC. It is translated as CASGNKGENEQFF.

This clonotype is termed medium-sized. This chain connects TRBV27 to TRBJ1-1; TRBD1 aligns across 9 bases. CDR3 length: 14 residues. Losses at the gene ends were 6 bases for V and 2 bases for J; bases not matched to a gene: 4. Per germline, CDR1 MNHEY and CDR2 SMNVEV (reference sequence). The CDR3 DNA reads as TGTGCCAGCAGGGACAGGGGTAGAAACACTGAAGCTTTCTTT. It yields the protein CASRDRGRNTEAFF.

This sequence joins TRBV7-2 and TRBJ2-1; D is unresolved. This CDR3 is built from 14 residues. Per germline, CDR1 SGHTA and CDR2 FQGNSA. The V and J ends lost 1 base and 9 bases respectively, with 13 bases between them. DNA of the CDR3: TGTGCCAGCAGCTTAGGTCATTCATCCGGTGAGCAGTTCTTC. This sequence encodes CASSLGHSSGEQFF.

V gene TRBV20-1 combines with J gene TRBJ2-5, with TRBD1 matching 7 bases. The CDR3 runs 15 residues. Germline V CDR1 and CDR2: DFQATT, SNEGSKA (reference sequence). V lost 2 bases, J lost 4 bases, and 10 bases stayed unmatched. The CDR3 DNA reads as TGCAGTGCTAGACCGGCTGACAGGGCAGGAGAGACCCAGTACTTC. It translates to CSARPADRAGETQYF.

This clonotype occurred a few times. An end of the junction differs from the germline gene, which may be a read error. The chain is built from TRBV4-3 and TRBJ1-6, with unresolved D. The CDR3 is 17 amino acids. Germline lookup yields CDR1 LGHNA and CDR2 YSLEER. This CDR3 reads CASSQDPMFWASSPLHF. The CDR3 DNA is TGTGCCAGCAGCCAAGATCCTATGTTTTGGGCCAGTTCACCCCTCCACTTT.